This T cell receptor (beta chain) was recovered during a study of shared clonotypes between healthy human individuals. Trimming pared 0 bases from V and 7 bases from J, leaving 5 bases between. The CDR3 has 12 amino acids. The germline V gene has CDR1 SGHNT and CDR2 YYREEE (reference sequence). A deep-level run was used for the assay. Using immunoSEQ multiplex PCR, the repertoire was profiled, and TCRdb retains in-frame clones only, with some absent. In the table there are 2 million to 2.5 million clones, roughly 92% of which are singletons. On this clone itself: Other DNA sequences from this sample encode an identical CDR3 as well.

This clonotype was obtained from a man aged 18 to 30 in good health. Some clones in this sample may be carry-over from other donors' samples. Sequencing was performed on naive CD4+ T cells from PBMCs. Subset described: CD45RA+ positively selected. The chain employs TRBV5-4 and TRBJ1-5; D is ambiguous. Here the CDR3 reads CASSLDSQPQHF. In DNA form, the CDR3 reads TGTGCCAGCAGCTTGGACAGCCAGCCCCAGCATTTT.